This T cell receptor (beta chain) originates from a study of cytomegalovirus exposure and HLA in healthy donors. Study-level background: When 350 to 400 donors were genotyped, roughly four fifths of them were found to fall in the Caucasian-associated ancestry cluster. Study findings and constraints: Whilst most TCR sequences proved rare, a subset of public TCRs occurred across many donors. A few chains tied to CMV proved CMV antigen-specific in vitro. For TCR beta chains, V- and J-gene trimming was later linked to a missense DCLRE1C variant.

13 Jbeta primers and 60 Vbeta primers were used for the PCR. Produced via immunoSEQ multiplex PCR; TCRdb's table is partial and in-frame only. This sample has some 95,000 clones, with 65% to 80% found just once. Turning to this clone: Its target is not known.

The germline CDR1 and CDR2 sequences are SGDLS and YYNGEE. V lost 0 bases, J lost 7 bases, and 18 bases lay in between. This CDR3 contains 16 residues. This rearrangement joins TRBV9 to TRBJ2-3, with D possibly matching TRBD2 (6 bases). The TCR originated in a woman younger than 35 in good health and CMV-seropositive. Sequencing input: PBMCs. The CDR3 protein is CASSVVGGDGGYTQYF. Here the CDR3 DNA reads TGTGCCAGCAGCGTAGTCGGAGGGGATGGAGGTTATACGCAGTATTTT.